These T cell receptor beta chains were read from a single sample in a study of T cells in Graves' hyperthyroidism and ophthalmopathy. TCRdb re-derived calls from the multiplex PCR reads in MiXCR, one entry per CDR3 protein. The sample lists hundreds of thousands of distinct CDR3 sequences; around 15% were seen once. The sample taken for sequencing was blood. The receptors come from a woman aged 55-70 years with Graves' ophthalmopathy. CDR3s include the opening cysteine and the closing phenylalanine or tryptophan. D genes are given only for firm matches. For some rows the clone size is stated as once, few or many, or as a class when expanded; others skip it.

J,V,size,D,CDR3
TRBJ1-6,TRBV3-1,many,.,CASSQGVGRGNSPLHF
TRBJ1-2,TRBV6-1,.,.,CASSEWGGVKFGYTF
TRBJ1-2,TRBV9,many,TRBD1,CASSVALETGVYGYTF
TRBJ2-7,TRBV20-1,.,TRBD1,CSVITGGDYEQYF
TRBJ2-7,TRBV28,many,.,CASSMPPYEQYF
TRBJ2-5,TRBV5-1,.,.,CASSLGGWRETQYF
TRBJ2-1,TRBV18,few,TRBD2,CASSEGLAGDAEQFF
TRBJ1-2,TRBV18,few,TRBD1,CASSPPRTGEYGYTF
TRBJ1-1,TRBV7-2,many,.,CASSLWSTEAFF
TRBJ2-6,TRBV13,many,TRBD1,CASSWYGTASGANVLTF